This TCR beta chain was obtained from a study of shared clonotypes between healthy human individuals. General study findings and limits: A reduction in generation probabilities was seen for non-shared clonotypes relative to those shared by all four donors. Memory subsets generally showed lower estimated richness than naive subsets.

J lost 0 bases, V lost 1 base, and 4 bases had no gene match. Germline V CDR1 and CDR2: SGHRS, YFSETQ. This CDR3 contains 16 residues. Comments on this clone: Its antigen is as yet unknown.

Donors comprised only Caucasian adults living in Nashville, Tennessee. From CD4+ cells came CD45RA+ naive and CD45RA-negative memory subsets. Data came from immunoSEQ multiplex PCR; TCRdb stores just in-frame clones and leaves some out. The sample has around 1.1 million clones; approximately 80% are singletons. This TCR derives from a man aged 18 to 35 in good health. Some clones in this sample may be carry-over from other donors' samples. The chain combines TRBV5-1 with TRBJ1-3; 7 bases fit TRBD1. The sample comprised memory CD4+ T cells from PBMCs. Described subset: CD45RA-negative fraction. CDR3 coding DNA: TGCGCCAGCAGCTTGACAGGGGAAGTCTCTGGAAACACCATATATTTT. Translation: CASSLTGEVSGNTIYF.